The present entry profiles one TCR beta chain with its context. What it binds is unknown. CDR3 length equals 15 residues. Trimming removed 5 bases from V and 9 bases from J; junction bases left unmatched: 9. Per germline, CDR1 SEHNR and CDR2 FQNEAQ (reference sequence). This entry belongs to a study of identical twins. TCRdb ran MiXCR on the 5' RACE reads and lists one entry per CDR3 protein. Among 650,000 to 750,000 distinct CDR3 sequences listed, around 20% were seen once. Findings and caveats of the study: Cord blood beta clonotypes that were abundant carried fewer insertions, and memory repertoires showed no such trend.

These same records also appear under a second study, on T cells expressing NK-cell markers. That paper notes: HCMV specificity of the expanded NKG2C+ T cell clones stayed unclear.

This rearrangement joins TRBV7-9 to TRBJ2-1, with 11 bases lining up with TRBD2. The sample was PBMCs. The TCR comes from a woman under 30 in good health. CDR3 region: CASSHIVGTSGEQFF. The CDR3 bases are TGTGCCAGCAGCCATATCGTCGGGACTAGCGGTGAGCAGTTCTTC.